The 22 T cell receptor beta chains presented below share a single source sample, sequenced in a study of T-cell reconstitution after alpha-beta-depleted transplantation in children. Study-wide results and caveats: The main origin of T-cell counts and diversity one year after transplant was newly produced T cells.

The TCRbeta library incorporated unique molecular identifiers. One entry per CDR3 protein, called by TCRdb with MiXCR from the PCR reads. Altogether 330,000 or so distinct CDR3 sequences are present, over 7% being singletons, with the ten largest covering about 9.1%. No antigens are known for them. The sample in question was peripheral blood, obtained 360 days after TCRalphabeta/CD19-depleted stem cell transplant. These receptor sequences come from a female patient aged 2-15 years who had a stem cell transplant for Fanconi anemia, so the T cells may come from the graft donor.

For this clonotype: A much bigger clone sits one base away, suggesting this may be a read error. The chain joins TRBV20-1 to TRBJ2-2; D gene uncertain. This CDR3 is 15 amino acids long. Trimming cost V 3 bases and J 3 bases, with 14 bases left between them. The V gene's germline CDR1 is DFQATT and CDR2 SNEGSKA (reference sequence). The CDR3 coding sequence is TGCAGTGCTAGCCCCCCAGGCAGAGACACCGGGGAGCTGTTTTTT. It translates to CSASPPGRDTGELFF.

This clonotype was observed many times. CDR3 in amino acids: CASSDPGLADYNEQFF. The CDR3, as DNA: TGTGCCAGCAGCGATCCGGGACTAGCGGATTACAATGAGCAGTTCTTC. The chain recombines TRBV9 with TRBJ2-1; 11 bases match TRBD2. The trim removed 3 bases at V and 4 bases at J, leaving 6 bases unmatched. Germline lookup yields CDR1 SGDLS and CDR2 YYNGEE. CDR3 length: 16 residues.

This clonotype has ten or more counts. This chain links TRBV4-2 with TRBJ2-1; a weak D match, TRBD2 (5 bases). CDR1 and CDR2 (germline): LGHNA, YNFKEQ. V shed 1 base and J shed 5 bases, with 6 bases lying between them. This CDR3 comprises 13 residues. The CDR3 reads CASSQAGNNEQFF. The CDR3 DNA sequence: TGTGCCAGCAGCCAAGCGGGAAACAATGAGCAGTTCTTC.

The DNA of the CDR3 is TGCGCCAGCAGCCCAGGATTTAACAGGTACCAAGAGACCCAGTACTTC. Its protein product is CASSPGFNRYQETQYF. The chain recombines TRBV5-1 with TRBJ2-5, with D possibly matching TRBD1 (5 bases). CDR3 size: 16 residues. From germline, CDR1 is SGHRS and CDR2 YFSETQ. Trimming pared 4 bases from V and 0 bases from J, leaving 16 bases between.

This clonotype appeared a few times. J is TRBJ2-7 and V is TRBV20-1, with TRBD1 matching over 7 bases. The CDR3 runs 13 residues. Germline V gene lookup returns CDR1 DFQATT and CDR2 SNEGSKA (reference sequence). The V and J ends lost 4 bases and 0 bases, in that order; junction bases with no gene match: 3. The CDR3 region has the DNA TGCAGTGCTACCGGGACAGACTCCTACGAGCAGTACGTC. Translating it yields CSATGTDSYEQYV.

This clonotype was recorded many times. The chain has TRBV6-2 or TRBV6-3 and TRBJ2-2; D remains ambiguous. Germline CDR1 MNHEY, CDR2 SVGEGT. V was pared by 7 bases and J by 4 bases, with 4 bases between. CDR3 length: 11 residues. Here the CDR3 reads CASTPTGELFF. DNA for the CDR3: TGTGCCAGCACACCCACCGGGGAGCTGTTTTTT.

This clonotype showed up many times. The V and J genes are TRBV10-1 and TRBJ1-1, with 8 bases identical to TRBD1. This CDR3 has 13 residues. J lost 11 bases, V lost 5 bases, and 10 bases had no gene match. From germline, CDR1 is WNHNN and CDR2 SYGVQD (reference sequence). The CDR3 nucleotides read TGCGCCAGCAGTCTTACAGGGGGTAGCGGCGCTTTCTTT. As protein: CASSLTGGSGAFF.

In this sample, this clonotype turned up a few times. The chain links TRBV5-6 to TRBJ1-2; weak D call: TRBD1 (6 bases). The V gene lost 2 bases and the J gene lost 3 bases, with 8 bases spanning the gap. There are 13 residues in the CDR3. The germline V gene has CDR1 SGHDT and CDR2 YYEEEE. CDR3 in amino acids: CASSFTGYYGYTF. For the CDR3, the DNA is TGTGCCAGCAGCTTTACAGGGTACTATGGCTACACCTTC.

The table lists this clonotype with many counts. V and J are TRBV6-4 and TRBJ2-7, with 11 bases aligning to TRBD2. V lost 6 bases, J lost 3 bases, and 4 bases stayed unmatched. The CDR3 covers 14 residues. Germline lookup yields CDR1 MRHNA and CDR2 SNTAGT. The CDR3 here is CASSIAGGHYEQYF. In nucleotides, the CDR3 is TGTGCCAGCAGCATAGCGGGAGGGCACTACGAGCAGTACTTC.

The chain combines TRBV13 with TRBJ1-4; 8 nucleotides agree with TRBD1. Germline CDR1 PRHDT, CDR2 FYEKMQ (reference sequence). The junction had 5 bases not matched to a gene; V was cut back by 5 bases and J by 0 bases. The CDR3 spans 16 residues. Here the CDR3 reads CASSHRQGPTNEKLFF. The CDR3 region has the DNA TGTGCCAGCAGCCACCGACAGGGGCCAACTAATGAAAAACTGTTTTTT.

This clonotype was recorded at least ten times. The rearrangement joins TRBV10-3 to TRBJ2-3, with D unresolved. The CDR3 contains 12 residues. V was pared by 6 bases and J by 6 bases, with 10 bases between. Per germline, CDR1 ENHRY and CDR2 SYGVKD. The CDR3 DNA reads TGTGCCATCAGGGGATCCACCGATACGCAGTATTTT. As protein: CAIRGSTDTQYF.

This clonotype has only a few counts. The rearrangement uses TRBV6-2 or TRBV6-3 and TRBJ2-3, with 7 positions matching TRBD1. This CDR3 contains 16 residues. The germline V gene has CDR1 MNHEY and CDR2 SVGEGT. J was trimmed by 4 bases and V by 2 bases; bases with no gene match: 9. Written as DNA, the CDR3 is TGTGCCAGCAGTTACCGGGACAGTGTATTCTCAGATACGCAGTATTTT. It codes for CASSYRDSVFSDTQYF.

This clonotype was seen many times. The chain couples TRBV29-1 to TRBJ2-1; D gene uncertain. CDR3 length equals 11 residues. V was trimmed by 4 bases and J by 10 bases, leaving 11 bases between them. Germline-derived CDR1 and CDR2 are SQVTM and ANQGSEA. CDR3 bases: TGCAGCGTTGGAGGTTGGCAGGAGCAGTTCTTC. This translates into CSVGGWQEQFF.

This clonotype was detected only a few times. The chain recombines TRBV4-3 with TRBJ1-1, with a tentative D call TRBD1 (6 bases). This CDR3 contains 16 residues. The V gene's germline CDR1 is LGHNA and CDR2 YSLEER. V lost 0 bases, J lost 1 base, and 12 bases lay in between. The CDR3 DNA follows: TGCGCCAGCAGCCAAGACAGGGGTTTGGGGAACACTGAAGCTTTCTTT. It yields the protein CASSQDRGLGNTEAFF.

Many counts were recorded for this clonotype. V usage is TRBV4-2 and J usage is TRBJ2-2; the D call may be TRBD1 or TRBD2 (5 bases each). Germline V gene sequence: CDR1 LGHNA, CDR2 YNFKEQ. V lost 4 bases and J lost 0, with 12 bases in between. This CDR3 spans 16 amino acids. As DNA, the CDR3 is TGTGCCAGCAGCCGTGGGACCCTATCGAACACCGGGGAGCTGTTTTTT. Its protein is CASSRGTLSNTGELFF.

This clonotype appeared many times. The genes are TRBV4-2 and TRBJ2-5; the match to TRBD2 covers 8 bases. V lost 4 bases and J lost 1; bases outside the gene matches: 11. There are 17 residues in the CDR3. Germline loops: CDR1 LGHNA, CDR2 YNFKEQ. The CDR3 coding sequence is TGTGCCAGCAGCCCCCGTCGGGGCGGGGGGTCCCAAGAGACCCAGTACTTC. Encoded protein: CASSPRRGGGSQETQYF.

This clonotype was found many times. The chain uses TRBV3-1 and TRBJ2-1; 7 bases match TRBD2. The V and J ends lost 1 base and 3 bases, in that order; junction bases with no gene match: 6. Germline lookup yields CDR1 LGHDT and CDR2 YNNKEL (reference sequence). The CDR3 spans 16 residues. For the CDR3, the DNA is TGTGCCAGCAGCCAAGGGGCGCGGGGGAACTACAATGAGCAGTTCTTC. It translates to CASSQGARGNYNEQFF.

This clonotype was counted ten times or more. The chain carries TRBV5-1 and TRBJ2-7; no clear D. Germline assignment: CDR1 SGHRS and CDR2 YFSETQ. This CDR3 comprises 14 residues. Trimming stripped 3 bases from V and 3 bases from J, with 13 bases between. The DNA for the CDR3 is TGCGCCAGCAGCTCAGGTTCCCCGGACTACGAGCAGTACTTC. Its protein is CASSSGSPDYEQYF.

The table lists this clonotype with a count of one. A read error may account for a junction end that differs from germline. CDR3 protein: CASSPRSGGTYERYF. CDR3 nucleotides: TGTGCCAGCTCACCACGATCCGGCGGGACCTACGAGCGGTACTTC. The chain joins TRBV18 to TRBJ2-7, with a tentative D call TRBD2 (6 bases). Per the germline V gene, CDR1 is KGHSH and CDR2 is LQKENI. The CDR3 is 15 amino acids.

A few counts support this clonotype. The V call is TRBV4-3, the J call TRBJ2-7, with D unclear. The V end was cut by 1 base, the J end by 3 bases, with 13 bases between. This CDR3 is 15 amino acids long. Germline CDR1 is LGHNA and CDR2 is YSLEER. DNA of the CDR3: TGCGCCAGCAGCCAAGCCCTCAAGGTCAGCTACGAGCAGTACTTC. It translates to CASSQALKVSYEQYF.

Notes on this clonotype: A much larger clone differs by one base, so this may be a read error. This chain joins TRBV3-1 and TRBJ2-1; maybe TRBD1 (6 bases). With 5 bases removed from V and 3 bases from J, the gap between germline ends came to 14 bases. This CDR3 is 15 amino acids long. Germline lookup yields CDR1 LGHDT and CDR2 YNNKEL (reference sequence). The CDR3 sequence is CASSVVQGYYNEQFF. Here the CDR3 DNA reads TGTGCCAGCAGCGTCGTACAGGGATACTACAATGAGCAGTTCTTC.

This clonotype occurred many times. The chain employs TRBV10-3 and TRBJ1-2; D uncertain. This CDR3 contains 14 residues. The V end was cut by 7 bases, the J end by 2 bases, with 14 bases between. Germline loops: CDR1 ENHRY, CDR2 SYGVKD. CDR3 DNA: TGTGCCATCACTCCGGACGGAGACAACTATGGCTACACCTTC. Amino acids: CAITPDGDNYGYTF.